This record concerns one TCR beta chain sequence. The CDR3 has 16 residues. Trimming took 5 bases from V and 8 from J, leaving 24 bases between them. CDR1 SEHNR and CDR2 FQNEAQ come from the germline V gene (reference sequence). The data belong to a study of control samples from healthy donors and cancer patients. This table comes from immunoSEQ multiplex PCR, and its TCRdb copy is limited to in-frame clones, with some not included. This table holds about 75,000 clones, 84% found once. This receptor was taken from a man aged 50 or older in good health. The chain recombines TRBV7-9 with TRBJ1-2, with D possibly TRBD1 on 5 matching bases. The sample was blood. The CDR3 reads CASSGKIFTGTWGYTF. The CDR3 DNA reads as TGTGCCAGCAGCGGAAAGATTTTCACAGGAACTTGGGGCTACACCTTC.